This TCR beta chain was found in a study of shared clonotypes between healthy human individuals. On this clone itself: Antigen: not known.

The CDR3 is 15 amino acids. The germline CDR1 and CDR2 sequences are LNHDA and SQIVND (reference sequence). The germline V and J ends were trimmed by 8 bases and 0 bases, with 14 bases remaining between them. General observations from the study: Memory subsets had estimated richness that was generally smaller than that of naive subsets. When naive CD4 clonotypes were compared across several donors, around 5% were shared.

Measured with immunoSEQ multiplex PCR; TCRdb has only the in-frame clones, and not every one. This sample has 2 million or so clones, with roughly 95% found just once. V usage is TRBV19 and J usage is TRBJ2-1; tentative D call: TRBD2 (6 bases). The sample taken for sequencing was naive CD4+ T cells sorted from blood. Regarding subset: CD45RA+ positively selected. The receptor was derived from a man younger than 35 in good health. The DNA for the CDR3 is TGTGCCAGTGGACTACACCGATCCTCCTACAATGAGCAGTTCTTC. Residues: CASGLHRSSYNEQFF.